This TCR beta chain comes out of a study of T cells expressing NK-cell markers. Overall study: Source material for TCR beta repertoires consisted of sorted CD3+CD56+NKG2C+, CD3+CD56+NKG2C- and CD3+CD56-NKG2C+ T cells. HCMV serostatus: seven of eight sequenced donors positive, one negative. Notes on the study in general: Researchers report these clonotypes also headed the CD3+CD56-NKG2C+ fraction in a handful of donors.

Worth noting for this clonotype: Its specificity is not known.

CDR3 size: 17 residues. Making the TCR beta cDNA relied on 5'RACE template switching with UMIs. Using the 5' RACE reads, TCRdb records one entry per CDR3 protein without DNA. With a few hundred thousand distinct CDR3 sequences in the sample, the ten largest clones hold more than 1.4%. This sequence originates from a woman aged 45-65 years in good health. The chain combines TRBV12-3 or TRBV12-4 with TRBJ2-5; TCRdb proposes TRBD2, but this gene call is untestable without DNA. Source material: blood T cells: a sorted CD56 or NKG2C T cell subset, CD4+ or CD8+ T cells, or bulk PBMC T cells (not recorded which). CDR3 in amino acids: CASSRGLAGGPESTQYF.